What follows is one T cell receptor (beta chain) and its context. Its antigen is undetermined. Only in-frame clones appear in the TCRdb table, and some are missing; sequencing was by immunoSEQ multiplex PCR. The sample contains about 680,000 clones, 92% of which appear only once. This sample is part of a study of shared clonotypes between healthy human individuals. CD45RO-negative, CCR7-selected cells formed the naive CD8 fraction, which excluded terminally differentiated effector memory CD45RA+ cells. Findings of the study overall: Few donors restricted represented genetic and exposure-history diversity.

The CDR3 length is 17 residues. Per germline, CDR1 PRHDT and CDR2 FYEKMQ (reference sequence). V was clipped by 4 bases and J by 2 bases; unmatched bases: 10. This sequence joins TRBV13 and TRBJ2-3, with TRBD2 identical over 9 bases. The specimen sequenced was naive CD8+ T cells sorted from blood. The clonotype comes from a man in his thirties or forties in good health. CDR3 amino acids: CASSSSGGTSTTDTQYF. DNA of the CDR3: TGTGCCAGCAGCTCGAGTGGTGGGACTAGCACCACAGATACGCAGTATTTT.